The sequence of this T cell receptor (beta chain) was determined in a study of T cell responses to AZD1222 COVID-19 vaccine. Study at large: Pooled together were second doses at about 4 or about 12 weeks.

From germline, CDR1 is MNHEY and CDR2 SVGAGI. The CDR3 covers 14 residues. V shed 6 bases and J 5 bases; nucleotides not matched to a gene: 5. Study observations and caveats: Reportedly, nearly half the spike-specific TCRs target unmutated variant regions. The study found vaccine-associated CD4 TCRs spanning spike, dominant at 160-218 and 743-854. Clonal diversity was possibly underestimated, and white British individuals and females predominated among donors.

Clones were sequenced by immunoSEQ multiplex PCR, and TCRdb holds only the in-frame ones, with some missing. The table has tens of thousands of clones, 83% seen once. Worth noting for this clone: Its matching antigen is unknown.

This TCR was sampled from an adult in good health. This specimen was peripheral blood, taken on day 0 of AZD1222 vaccination. The chain uses TRBV6-5 and TRBJ1-4; 8 positions agree with TRBD1. The CDR3, as DNA: TGTGCCAGCAGGCAGGGGGCGCGGAATGAAAAACTGTTTTTT. As protein: CASRQGARNEKLFF.